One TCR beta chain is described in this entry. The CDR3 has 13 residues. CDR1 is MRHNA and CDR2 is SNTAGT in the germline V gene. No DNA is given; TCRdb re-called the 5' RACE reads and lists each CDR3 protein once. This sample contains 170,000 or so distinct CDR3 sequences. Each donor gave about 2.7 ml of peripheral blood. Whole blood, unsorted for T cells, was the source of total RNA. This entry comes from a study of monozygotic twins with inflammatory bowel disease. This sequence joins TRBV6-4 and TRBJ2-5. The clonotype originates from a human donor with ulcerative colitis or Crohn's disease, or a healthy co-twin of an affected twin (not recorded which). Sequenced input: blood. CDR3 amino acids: CASSDPPHETQYF.